This note documents a single TCR beta chain sequence. The record originates from a study of blood T cell repertoires in COVID-19. The overall study: Samples representing acute and convalescent COVID-19 were sourced from the United States, Italy and Spain.

V dropped 3 bases and J dropped 4 bases, with 15 bases sitting between them. CDR3 length: 15 residues. Germline V gene sequence: CDR1 MNHEY, CDR2 SVGAGI. As processed by the authors: Estimates of nucleated cell counts were drawn from the amplification of reference gene primers. TCRdb's copy holds only in-frame clones and misses some; the assay was immunoSEQ multiplex PCR. V and J calls plus clone size are reproduced from that table; the DNA served to infer D and trimming. The top ten hold 11% of the sample, which has 80,000 or so clones, roughly 81% seen once. Seattle's cohort entered during active infection and was followed longitudinally.

The sequenced sample consisted of peripheral blood. This TCR came from a man in his fifties or sixties with COVID-19, enrolled during active disease. The genes are TRBV6-5 and TRBJ1-1; no definite D call. CDR3 loop: CASSYGSGTLTEAFF. The CDR3, as DNA: TGTGCCAGCAGTTATGGGAGTGGAACCCTCACTGAAGCTTTCTTT.